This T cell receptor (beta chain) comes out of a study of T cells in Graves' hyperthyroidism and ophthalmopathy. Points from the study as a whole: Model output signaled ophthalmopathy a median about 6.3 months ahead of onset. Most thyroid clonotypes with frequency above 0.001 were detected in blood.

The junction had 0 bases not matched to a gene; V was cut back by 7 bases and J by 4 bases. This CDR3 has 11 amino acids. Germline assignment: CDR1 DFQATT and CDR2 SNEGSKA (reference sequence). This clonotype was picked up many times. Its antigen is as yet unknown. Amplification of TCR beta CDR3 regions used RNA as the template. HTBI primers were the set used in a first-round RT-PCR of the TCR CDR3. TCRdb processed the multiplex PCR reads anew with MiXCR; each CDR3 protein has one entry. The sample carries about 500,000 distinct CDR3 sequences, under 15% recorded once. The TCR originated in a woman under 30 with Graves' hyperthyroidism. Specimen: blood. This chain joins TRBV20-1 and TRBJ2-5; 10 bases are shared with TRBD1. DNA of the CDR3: TGCAGTGGGGACAGGGGAGAGACCCAGTACTTC. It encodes CSGDRGETQYF.